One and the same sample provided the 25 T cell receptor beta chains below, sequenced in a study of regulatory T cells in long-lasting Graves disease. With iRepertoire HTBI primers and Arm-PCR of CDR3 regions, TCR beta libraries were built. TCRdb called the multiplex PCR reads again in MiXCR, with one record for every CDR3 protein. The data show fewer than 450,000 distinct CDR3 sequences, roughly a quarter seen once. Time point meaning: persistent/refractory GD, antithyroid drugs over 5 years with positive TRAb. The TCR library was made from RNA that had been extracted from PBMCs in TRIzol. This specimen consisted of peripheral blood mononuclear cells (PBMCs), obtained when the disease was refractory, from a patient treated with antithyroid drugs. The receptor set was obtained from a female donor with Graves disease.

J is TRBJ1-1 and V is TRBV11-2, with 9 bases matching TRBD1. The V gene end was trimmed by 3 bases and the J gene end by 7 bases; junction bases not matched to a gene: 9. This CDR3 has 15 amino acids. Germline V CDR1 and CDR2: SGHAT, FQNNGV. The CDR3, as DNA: TGTGCCAGCAGCTTCGAAAACAGGGGGCTGAATGAAGCTTTCTTT. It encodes CASSFENRGLNEAFF.

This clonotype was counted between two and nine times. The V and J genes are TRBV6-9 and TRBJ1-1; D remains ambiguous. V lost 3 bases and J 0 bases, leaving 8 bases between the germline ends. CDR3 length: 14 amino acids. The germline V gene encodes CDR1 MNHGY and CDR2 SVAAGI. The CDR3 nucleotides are TGTGCCAGCAGTTACTCACAAGTGAACACTGAAGCTTTCTTT. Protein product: CASSYSQVNTEAFF.

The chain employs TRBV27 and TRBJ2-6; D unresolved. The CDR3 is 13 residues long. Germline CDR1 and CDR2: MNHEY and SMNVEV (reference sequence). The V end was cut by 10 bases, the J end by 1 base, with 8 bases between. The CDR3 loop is CAIRVSGANVLTF. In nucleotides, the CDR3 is TGTGCCATAAGGGTATCTGGGGCCAACGTCCTGACTTTC.

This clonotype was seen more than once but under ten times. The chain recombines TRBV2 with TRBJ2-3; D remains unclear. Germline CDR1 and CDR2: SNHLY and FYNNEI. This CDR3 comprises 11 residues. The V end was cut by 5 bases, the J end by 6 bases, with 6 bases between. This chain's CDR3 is CASSFLDTQYF. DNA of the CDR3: TGTGCCAGCAGTTTCTTGGATACGCAGTATTTT.

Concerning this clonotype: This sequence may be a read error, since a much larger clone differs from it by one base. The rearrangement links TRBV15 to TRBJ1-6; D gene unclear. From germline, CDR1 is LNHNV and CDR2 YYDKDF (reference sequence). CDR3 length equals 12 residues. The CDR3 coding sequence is TGTACCACCAGCAGTCCTGATTCACCCCTCCACTTT. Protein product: CTTSSPDSPLHF.

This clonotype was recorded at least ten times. The DNA for the CDR3 is TGTGCCAGCAGTTTACTTCAGGCCAGGGAACAAGAGACCCAGTACTTC. As protein: CASSLLQAREQETQYF. The V call is TRBV12-3 or TRBV12-4, the J call TRBJ2-5; D perhaps matches TRBD1 (5 bases). This CDR3 is 16 amino acids long. V lost 2 bases and J 2 bases, leaving 15 bases between the germline ends.

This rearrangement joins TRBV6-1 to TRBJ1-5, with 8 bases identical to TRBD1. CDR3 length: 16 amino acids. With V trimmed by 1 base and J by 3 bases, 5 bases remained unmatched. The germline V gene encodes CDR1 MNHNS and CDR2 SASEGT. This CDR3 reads CASSEEGTGLNQPQHF. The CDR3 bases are TGTGCCAGCAGTGAAGAAGGGACAGGCCTCAATCAGCCCCAGCATTTT.

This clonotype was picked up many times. The CDR3 nucleotides are TGTGCCAGCAGTGTAGGGGCCCTTAATGAAAAACTGTTTTTT. This translates into CASSVGALNEKLFF. This chain uses TRBV28 with TRBJ1-4; TRBD1 might be the D (5 bases). The CDR3 totals 14 residues. The germline V and J ends were trimmed by 5 bases and 4 bases, with 11 bases remaining between them. Germline assignment: CDR1 MDHEN and CDR2 SYDVKM.

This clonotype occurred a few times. The CDR3 protein is CASSPPSGAGQYF. CDR3 nucleotide sequence: TGTGCCAGCAGCCCACCTTCAGGGGCAGGGCAGTACTTC. The chain has TRBV7-9 and TRBJ2-7, with TRBD1 as a possible D gene (6 bases). V was trimmed by 5 bases and J by 9 bases, leaving 17 bases between them. The CDR3 length is 13 residues. CDR1 and CDR2 (germline): SEHNR, FQNEAQ (reference sequence). The full variable domain, with the rest looked up from reference TRBV7-9 and TRBJ2-7, is DTGVSQNPRHKITKRGQNVTFRCDPISEHNRLYWYRQTLGQGPEFLTYFQNEAQLEKSRLLSDRFSAERPKGSFSTLEIQRTEQGDSAMYLCASSPPSGAGQYFGPGTRLTVT.

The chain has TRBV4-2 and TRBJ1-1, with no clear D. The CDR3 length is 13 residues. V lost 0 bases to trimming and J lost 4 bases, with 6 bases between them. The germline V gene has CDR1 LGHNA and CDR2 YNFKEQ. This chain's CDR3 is CASSQDTTTEAFF. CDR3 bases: TGTGCCAGCAGCCAAGACACCACCACTGAAGCTTTCTTT.

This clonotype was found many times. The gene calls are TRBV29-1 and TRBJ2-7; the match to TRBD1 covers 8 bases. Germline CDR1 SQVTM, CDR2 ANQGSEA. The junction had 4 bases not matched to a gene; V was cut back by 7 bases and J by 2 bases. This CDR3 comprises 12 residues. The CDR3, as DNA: TGCAGCGCAGGGACAGGTCCCTACGAGCAGTACTTC. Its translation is CSAGTGPYEQYF.

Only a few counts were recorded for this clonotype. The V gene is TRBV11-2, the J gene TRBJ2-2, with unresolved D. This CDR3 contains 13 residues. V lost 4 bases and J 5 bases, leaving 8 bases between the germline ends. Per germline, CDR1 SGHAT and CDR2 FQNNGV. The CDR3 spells CASSSTWTGELFF. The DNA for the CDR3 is TGTGCCAGCAGCTCCACTTGGACCGGGGAGCTGTTTTTT. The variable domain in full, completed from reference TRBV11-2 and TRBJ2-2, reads EAGVAQSPRYKIIEKRQSVAFWCNPISGHATLYWYQQILGQGPKLLIQFQNNGVVDDSQLPKDRFSAERLKGVDSTLKIQPAKLEDSAVYLCASSSTWTGELFFGEGSRLTVL.

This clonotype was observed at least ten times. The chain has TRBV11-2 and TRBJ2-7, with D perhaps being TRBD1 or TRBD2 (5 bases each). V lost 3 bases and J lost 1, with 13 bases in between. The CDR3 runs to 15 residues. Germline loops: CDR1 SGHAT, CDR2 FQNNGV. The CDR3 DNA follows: TGTGCCAGCAGCTTCGGATGGGACGCATCCTACGAGCAGTACTTC. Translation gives CASSFGWDASYEQYF.

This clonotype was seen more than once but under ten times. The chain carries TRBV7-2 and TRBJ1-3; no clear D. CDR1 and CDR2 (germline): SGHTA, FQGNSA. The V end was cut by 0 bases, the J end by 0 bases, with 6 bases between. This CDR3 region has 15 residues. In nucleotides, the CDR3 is TGTGCCAGCAGCTTAGCGACCATCTCTGGAAACACCATATATTTT. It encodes CASSLATISGNTIYF.

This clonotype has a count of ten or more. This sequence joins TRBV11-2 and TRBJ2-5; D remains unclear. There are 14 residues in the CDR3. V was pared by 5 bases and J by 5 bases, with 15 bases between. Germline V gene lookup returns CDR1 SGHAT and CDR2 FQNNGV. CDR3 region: CASSPGRRAETQYF. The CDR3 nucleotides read TGTGCCAGCAGCCCCGGGCGTAGGGCTGAGACCCAGTACTTC.

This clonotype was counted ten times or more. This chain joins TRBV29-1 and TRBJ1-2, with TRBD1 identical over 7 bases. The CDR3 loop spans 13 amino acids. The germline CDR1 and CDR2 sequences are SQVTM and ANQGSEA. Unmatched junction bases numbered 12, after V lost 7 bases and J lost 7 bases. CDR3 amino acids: CSARTEGAGGYTF. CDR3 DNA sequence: TGCAGCGCAAGGACAGAGGGGGCAGGTGGCTACACCTTC.

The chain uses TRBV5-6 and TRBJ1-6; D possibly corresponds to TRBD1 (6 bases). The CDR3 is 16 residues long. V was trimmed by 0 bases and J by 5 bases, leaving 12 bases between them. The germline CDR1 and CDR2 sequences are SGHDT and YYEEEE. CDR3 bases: TGTGCCAGCAGCTTGGTGGGGGCGCCCGATAATTCACCCCTCCACTTT. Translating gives CASSLVGAPDNSPLHF. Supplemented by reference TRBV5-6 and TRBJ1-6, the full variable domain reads DAGVTQSPTHLIKTRGQQVTLRCSPKSGHDTVSWYQQALGQGPQFIFQYYEEEERQRGNFPDRFSGHQFPNYSSELNVNALLLGDSALYLCASSLVGAPDNSPLHFGNGTRLTVT.

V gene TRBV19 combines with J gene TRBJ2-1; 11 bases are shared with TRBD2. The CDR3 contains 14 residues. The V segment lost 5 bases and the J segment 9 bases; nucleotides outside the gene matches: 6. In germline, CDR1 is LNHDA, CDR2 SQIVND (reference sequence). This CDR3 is CASSFSGRGSEQFF. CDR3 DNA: TGTGCCAGTAGTTTTAGCGGGAGGGGTAGTGAGCAGTTCTTC.

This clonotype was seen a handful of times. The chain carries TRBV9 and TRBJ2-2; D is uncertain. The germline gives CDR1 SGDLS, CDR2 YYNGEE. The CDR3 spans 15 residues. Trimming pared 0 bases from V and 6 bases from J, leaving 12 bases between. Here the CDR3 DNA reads TGTGCCAGCAGCGTAGGCCCGACTCCCGCCGGGGAGCTGTTTTTT. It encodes CASSVGPTPAGELFF.

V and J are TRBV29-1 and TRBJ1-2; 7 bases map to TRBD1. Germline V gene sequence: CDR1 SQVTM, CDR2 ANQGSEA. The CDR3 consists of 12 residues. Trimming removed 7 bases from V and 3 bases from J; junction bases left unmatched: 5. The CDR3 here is CSGTGTDYGYTF. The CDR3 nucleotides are TGCAGCGGTACCGGGACAGACTATGGCTACACCTTC.

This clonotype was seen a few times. The CDR3 here is CAISPPQMAGGYTF. In nucleotides, the CDR3 is TGTGCCATCAGCCCACCACAGATGGCTGGCGGCTACACCTTC. This sequence joins TRBV10-3 and TRBJ1-2, with D unresolved. CDR3 length: 14 residues. Trimming left V 6 bases short and J 8 bases short, with 19 bases between. In germline, CDR1 is ENHRY, CDR2 SYGVKD.

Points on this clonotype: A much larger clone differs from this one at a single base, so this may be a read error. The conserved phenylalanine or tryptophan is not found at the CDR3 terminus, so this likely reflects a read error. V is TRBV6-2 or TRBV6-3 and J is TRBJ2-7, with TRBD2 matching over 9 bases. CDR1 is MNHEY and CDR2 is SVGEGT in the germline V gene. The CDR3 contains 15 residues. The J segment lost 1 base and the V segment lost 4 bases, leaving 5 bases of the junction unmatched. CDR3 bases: TGTGCCAGCAGTTCGACTAGCGGCTCGTCCTACGAGCAGTACTCC. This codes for CASSSTSGSSYEQYS.

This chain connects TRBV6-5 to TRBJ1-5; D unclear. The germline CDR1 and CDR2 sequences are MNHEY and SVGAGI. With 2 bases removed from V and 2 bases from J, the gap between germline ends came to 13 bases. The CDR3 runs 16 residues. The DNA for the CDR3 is TGTGCCAGCAGTTACGGAGGACGGGCGGGCAATCAGCCCCAGCATTTT. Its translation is CASSYGGRAGNQPQHF.

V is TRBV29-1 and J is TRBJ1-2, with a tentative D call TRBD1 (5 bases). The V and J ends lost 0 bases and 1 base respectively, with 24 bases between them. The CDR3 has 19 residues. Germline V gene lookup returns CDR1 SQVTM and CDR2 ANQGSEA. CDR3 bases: TGCAGCGTTGAAGACCGTGGGCCACAGACCGGGGGGTTTAACTATGGCTACACCTTC. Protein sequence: CSVEDRGPQTGGFNYGYTF.

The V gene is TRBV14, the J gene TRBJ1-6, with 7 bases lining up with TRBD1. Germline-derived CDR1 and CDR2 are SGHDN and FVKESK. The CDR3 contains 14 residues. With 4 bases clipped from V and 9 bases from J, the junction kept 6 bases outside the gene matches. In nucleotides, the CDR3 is TGTGCCAGCAGCCTACAGGGGTCTTTTTCACCCCTCCACTTT. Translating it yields CASSLQGSFSPLHF. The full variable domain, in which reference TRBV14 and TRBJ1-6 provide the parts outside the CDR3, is EAGVTQFPSHSVIEKGQTVTLRCDPISGHDNLYWYRRVMGKEIKFLLHFVKESKQDESGMPNNRFLAERTGGTYSTLKVQPAELEDSGVYFCASSLQGSFSPLHFGNGTRLTVT.